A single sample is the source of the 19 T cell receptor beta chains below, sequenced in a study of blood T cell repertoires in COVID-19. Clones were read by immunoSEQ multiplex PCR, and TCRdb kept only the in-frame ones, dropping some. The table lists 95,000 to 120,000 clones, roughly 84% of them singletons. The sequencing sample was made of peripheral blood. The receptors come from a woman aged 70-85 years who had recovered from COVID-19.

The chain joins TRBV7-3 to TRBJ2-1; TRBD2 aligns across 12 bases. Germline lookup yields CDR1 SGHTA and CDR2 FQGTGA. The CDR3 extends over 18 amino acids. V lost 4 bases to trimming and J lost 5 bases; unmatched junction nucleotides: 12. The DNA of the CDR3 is TGTGCCAGCAGCTCCCTAGCGGGAGGGCCCGATCGCCACAATGAGCAGTTCTTC. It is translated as CASSSLAGGPDRHNEQFF.

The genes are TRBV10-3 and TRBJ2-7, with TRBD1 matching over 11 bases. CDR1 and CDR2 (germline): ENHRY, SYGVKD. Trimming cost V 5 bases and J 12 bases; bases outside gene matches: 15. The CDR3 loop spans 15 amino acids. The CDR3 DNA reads TGTGCCATCAGTTCCCTTGGACAGGGGGCGAGCGAGTCGTACTTC. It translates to CAISSLGQGASESYF.

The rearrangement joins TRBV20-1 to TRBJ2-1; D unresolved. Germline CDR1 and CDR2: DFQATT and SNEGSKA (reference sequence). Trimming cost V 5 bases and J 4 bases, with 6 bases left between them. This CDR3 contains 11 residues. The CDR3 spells CSAPGYNEQFF. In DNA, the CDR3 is TGCAGTGCTCCCGGGTACAATGAGCAGTTCTTC.

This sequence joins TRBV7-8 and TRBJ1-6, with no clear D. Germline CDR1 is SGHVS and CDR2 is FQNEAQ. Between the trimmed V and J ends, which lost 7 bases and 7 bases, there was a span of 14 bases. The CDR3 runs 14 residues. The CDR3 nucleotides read TGTGCCAGCAACCCGGGAATCACAAATTCACCCCTCCACTTT. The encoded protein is CASNPGITNSPLHF. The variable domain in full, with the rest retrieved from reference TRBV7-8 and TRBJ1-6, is GAGVSQSPRYKVAKRGQDVALRCDPISGHVSLFWYQQALGQGPEFLTYFQNEAQLDKSGLPSDRFFAERPEGSVSTLKIQRTQQEDSAVYLCASNPGITNSPLHFGNGTRLTVT.

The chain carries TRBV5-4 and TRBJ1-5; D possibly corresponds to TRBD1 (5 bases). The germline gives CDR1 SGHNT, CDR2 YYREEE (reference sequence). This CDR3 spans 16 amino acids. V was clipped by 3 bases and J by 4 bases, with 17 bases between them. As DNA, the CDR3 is TGTGCCAGCAGCTCCGACGGGGGGGATGTTAATCAGCCCCAGCATTTT. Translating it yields CASSSDGGDVNQPQHF.

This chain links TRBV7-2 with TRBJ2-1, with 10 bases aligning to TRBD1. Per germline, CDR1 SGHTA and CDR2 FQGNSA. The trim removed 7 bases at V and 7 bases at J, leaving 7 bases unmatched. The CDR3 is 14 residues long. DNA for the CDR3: TGTGCCAGCATCCGGGACAGGGGAGGAAATGAGCAGTTCTTC. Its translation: CASIRDRGGNEQFF. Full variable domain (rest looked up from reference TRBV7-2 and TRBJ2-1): GAGVSQSPSNKVTEKGKDVELRCDPISGHTALYWYRQSLGQGLEFLIYFQGNSAPDKSGLPSDRFSAERTGGSVSTLTIQRTQQEDSAVYLCASIRDRGGNEQFFGPGTRLTVL.

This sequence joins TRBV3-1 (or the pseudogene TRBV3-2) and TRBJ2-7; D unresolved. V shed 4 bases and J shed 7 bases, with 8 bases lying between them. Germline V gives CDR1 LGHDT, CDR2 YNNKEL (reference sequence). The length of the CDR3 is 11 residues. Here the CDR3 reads CASSRAREQYF. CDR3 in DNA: TGTGCCAGCAGCCGCGCGAGGGAGCAGTACTTC.

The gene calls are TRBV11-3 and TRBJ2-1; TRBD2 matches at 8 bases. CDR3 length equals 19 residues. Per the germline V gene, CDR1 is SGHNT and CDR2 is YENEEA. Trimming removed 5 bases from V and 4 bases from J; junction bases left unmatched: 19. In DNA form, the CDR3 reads TGTGCCAGCAGCACTACAGGGCTTTTTGAGCGGGAGTCATACAATGAGCAGTTCTTC. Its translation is CASSTTGLFERESYNEQFF.

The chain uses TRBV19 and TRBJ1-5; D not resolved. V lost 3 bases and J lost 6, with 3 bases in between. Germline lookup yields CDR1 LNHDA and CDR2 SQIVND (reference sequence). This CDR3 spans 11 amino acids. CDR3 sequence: CASSIGQPQHF. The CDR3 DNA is TGTGCCAGTAGTATCGGTCAGCCCCAGCATTTT.

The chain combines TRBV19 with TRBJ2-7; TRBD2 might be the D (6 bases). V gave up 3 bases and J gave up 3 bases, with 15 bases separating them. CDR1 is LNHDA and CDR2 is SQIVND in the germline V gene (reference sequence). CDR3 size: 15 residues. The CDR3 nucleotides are TGTGCCAGTAGTATCATGCGGGGCCCTAGCTACGAGCAGTACTTC. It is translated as CASSIMRGPSYEQYF.

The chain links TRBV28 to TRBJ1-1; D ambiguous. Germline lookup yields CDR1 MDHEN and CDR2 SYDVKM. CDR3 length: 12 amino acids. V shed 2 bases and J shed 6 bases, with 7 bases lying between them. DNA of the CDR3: TGTGCCAGCAGTTTAAACCCGGCTGAAGCTTTCTTT. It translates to CASSLNPAEAFF.

The CDR3 sequence: CASSVNAPLRVQAKNIQYF. The CDR3 region has the DNA TGTGCCAGCAGCGTAAATGCCCCCCTCAGGGTTCAAGCCAAAAACATTCAGTACTTC. The chain uses TRBV9 and TRBJ2-4; possible D gene TRBD1, 5 bases. The germline CDR1 and CDR2 sequences are SGDLS and YYNGEE. This CDR3 contains 19 residues. Trimming took 1 base from V and 0 from J, leaving 20 bases between them.

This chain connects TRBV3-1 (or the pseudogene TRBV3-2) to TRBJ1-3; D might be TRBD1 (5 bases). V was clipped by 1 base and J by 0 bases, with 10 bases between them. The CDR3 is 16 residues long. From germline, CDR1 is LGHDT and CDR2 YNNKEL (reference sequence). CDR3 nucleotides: TGTGCCAGCAGCCAAGTGGGGGGTTACTCTGGAAACACCATATATTTT. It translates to CASSQVGGYSGNTIYF.

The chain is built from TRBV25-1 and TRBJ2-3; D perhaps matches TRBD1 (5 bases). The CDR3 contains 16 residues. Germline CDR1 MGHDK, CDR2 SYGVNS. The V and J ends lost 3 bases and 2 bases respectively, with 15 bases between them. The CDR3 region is CASSDNYRPPTDTQYF. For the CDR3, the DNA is TGTGCCAGCAGTGATAACTACAGGCCACCCACAGATACGCAGTATTTT.

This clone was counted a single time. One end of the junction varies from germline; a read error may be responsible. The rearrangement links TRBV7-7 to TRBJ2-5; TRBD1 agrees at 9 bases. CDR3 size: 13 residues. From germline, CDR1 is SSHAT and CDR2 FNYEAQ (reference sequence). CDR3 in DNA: TGTGCTAGCAGCCCGGACAGGGGAGAGACCCAGTACTTC. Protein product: CASSPDRGETQYF. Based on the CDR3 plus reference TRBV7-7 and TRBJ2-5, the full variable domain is GAGVSQSPRYKVTKRGQDVTLRCDPISSHATLYWYQQALGQGPEFLTYFNYEAQPDKSGLPSDRFSAERPEGSISTLTIQRTEQRDSAMYRCASSPDRGETQYFGPGTRLLVL.

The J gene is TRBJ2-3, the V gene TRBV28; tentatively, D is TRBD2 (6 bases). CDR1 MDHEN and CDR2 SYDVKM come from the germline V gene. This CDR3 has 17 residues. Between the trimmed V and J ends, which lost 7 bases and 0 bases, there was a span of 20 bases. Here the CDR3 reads CASTPWWAGSSTDTQYF. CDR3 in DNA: TGTGCCAGCACCCCCTGGTGGGCGGGGTCAAGCACAGATACGCAGTATTTT.

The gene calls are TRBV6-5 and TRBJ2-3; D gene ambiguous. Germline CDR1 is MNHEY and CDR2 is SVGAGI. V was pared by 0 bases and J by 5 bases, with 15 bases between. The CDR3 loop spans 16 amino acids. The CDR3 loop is CASSYSSPSNRDTQYF. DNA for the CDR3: TGTGCCAGCAGTTACTCGAGCCCATCCAATAGAGATACGCAGTATTTT.

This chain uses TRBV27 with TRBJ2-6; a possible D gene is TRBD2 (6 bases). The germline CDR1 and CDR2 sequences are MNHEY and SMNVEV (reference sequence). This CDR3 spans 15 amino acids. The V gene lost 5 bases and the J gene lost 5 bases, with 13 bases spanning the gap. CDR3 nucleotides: TGTGCCAGCAGTCGATTGGGCGGGAGGGCCAACGTCCTGACTTTC. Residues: CASSRLGGRANVLTF.

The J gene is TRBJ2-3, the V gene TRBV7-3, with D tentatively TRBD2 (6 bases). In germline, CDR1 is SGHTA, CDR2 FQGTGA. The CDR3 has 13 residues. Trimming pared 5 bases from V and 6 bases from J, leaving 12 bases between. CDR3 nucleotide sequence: TGTGCCAGCAGCCCCGCGGGACGGGATACGCAGTATTTT. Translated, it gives CASSPAGRDTQYF.